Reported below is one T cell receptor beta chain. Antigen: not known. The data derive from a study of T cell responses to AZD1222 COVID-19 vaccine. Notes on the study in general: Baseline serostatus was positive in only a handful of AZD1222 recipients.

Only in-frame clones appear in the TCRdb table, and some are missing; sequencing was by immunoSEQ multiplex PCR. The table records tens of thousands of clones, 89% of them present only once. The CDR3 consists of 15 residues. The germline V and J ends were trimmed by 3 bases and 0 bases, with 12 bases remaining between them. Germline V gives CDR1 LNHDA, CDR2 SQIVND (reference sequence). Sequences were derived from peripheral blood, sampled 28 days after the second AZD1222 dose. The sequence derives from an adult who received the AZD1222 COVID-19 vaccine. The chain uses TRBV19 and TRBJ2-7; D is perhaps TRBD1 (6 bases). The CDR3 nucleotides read TGTGCCAGTAGTATGACGACAGGCTACTCCTACGAGCAGTACTTC. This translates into CASSMTTGYSYEQYF.